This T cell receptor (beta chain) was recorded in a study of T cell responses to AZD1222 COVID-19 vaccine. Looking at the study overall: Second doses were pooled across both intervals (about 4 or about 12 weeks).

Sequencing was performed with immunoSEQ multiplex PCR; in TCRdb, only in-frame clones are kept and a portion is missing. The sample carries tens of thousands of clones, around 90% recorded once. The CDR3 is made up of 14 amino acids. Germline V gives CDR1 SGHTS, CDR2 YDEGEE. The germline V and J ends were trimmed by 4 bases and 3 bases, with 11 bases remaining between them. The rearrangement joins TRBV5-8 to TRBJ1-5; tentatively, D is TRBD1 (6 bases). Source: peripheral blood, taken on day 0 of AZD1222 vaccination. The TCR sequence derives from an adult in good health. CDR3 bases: TGTGCCAGCAGCAGTCAGGGGTACAATCAGCCCCAGCATTTT. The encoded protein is CASSSQGYNQPQHF.